The 20 T cell receptor beta chains below come from one sample, sequenced in a study of radiation and T cells in renal cell carcinoma. This table comes from immunoSEQ multiplex PCR, and its TCRdb copy is limited to in-frame clones, with some not included. The sample lists 10,000 to 15,000 clones; around a third were seen once. Treatment indicated: 15 Gy SBRT to primary tumor, nephrectomy 4 weeks later. Sequencing used tumor tissue, obtained from a patient whose treatment included radiotherapy and nephrectomy. The receptors stem from a man aged 55 to 70 with renal cell carcinoma.

This clone was counted a few times. The chain links TRBV5-1 to TRBJ1-1; D may be TRBD1 (6 bases). The V gene's germline CDR1 is SGHRS and CDR2 YFSETQ. V was clipped by 2 bases and J by 1 base, with 9 bases between them. The CDR3 sequence is 14 residues long. The CDR3 DNA reads TGCGCCAGCAGCTTTACAGGGCAGAACACTGAAGCTTTCTTT. This sequence encodes CASSFTGQNTEAFF.

This clone is medium-sized. The chain couples TRBV4-3 to TRBJ2-7; 11 nucleotides agree with TRBD1. The CDR3 is 14 amino acids. Germline-derived CDR1 and CDR2 are LGHNA and YSLEER. V gave up 7 bases and J gave up 5 bases; unmatched junction bases: 7. The CDR3 DNA reads TGCGCCAGCACCCCGGGACAGGGGGTAGACGAGCAGTACTTC. This sequence encodes CASTPGQGVDEQYF.

This clone has a handful of counts. The chain couples TRBV7-6 to TRBJ1-1; D gene unclear. V gave up 5 bases and J gave up 2 bases, with 9 bases separating them. Germline V gene data show CDR1 as SGHVS and CDR2 as FNYEAQ. The length of the CDR3 is 13 residues. The CDR3 DNA follows: TGTGCCAGCAGCGCGGGTGGAAACACTGAAGCTTTCTTT. Protein: CASSAGGNTEAFF.

V usage is TRBV9 and J usage is TRBJ2-1, with 9 bases identical to TRBD2. Germline-derived CDR1 and CDR2 are SGDLS and YYNGEE. The CDR3 is 15 residues long. V lost 4 bases to trimming and J lost 5 bases; unmatched junction nucleotides: 7. DNA of the CDR3: TGTGCCAGCAGCCCTCGGACTAGCGCCCACAATGAGCAGTTCTTC. It encodes CASSPRTSAHNEQFF. Full variable domain (outside the CDR3, taken from reference TRBV9 and TRBJ2-1): DSGVTQTPKHLITATGQRVTLRCSPRSGDLSVYWYQQSLDQGLQFLIQYYNGEERAKGNILERFSAQQFPDLHSELNLSSLELGDSALYFCASSPRTSAHNEQFFGPGTRLTVL.

This chain uses TRBV2 with TRBJ2-7; D uncertain. Per the germline V gene, CDR1 is SNHLY and CDR2 is FYNNEI. V lost 5 bases and J lost 4, with 6 bases in between. The CDR3 runs to 11 residues. CDR3 DNA sequence: TGTGCCAGCAGTTCCCTTTACGAGCAGTACTTC. Protein: CASSSLYEQYF.

In its sample, this clone ranks as medium-sized. The V gene is TRBV19, the J gene TRBJ2-5; 16 bases align to TRBD2. With 6 bases clipped from V and 7 bases from J, the junction kept 5 bases outside the gene matches. The CDR3 is 15 amino acids. Germline-derived CDR1 and CDR2 are LNHDA and SQIVND (reference sequence). This chain's CDR3 is CASRLGTSGRGTQYF. The CDR3 nucleotides read TGTGCCAGTAGGCTCGGGACTAGCGGGAGGGGGACCCAGTACTTC.

By proportion, this clone is medium-sized. The V and J genes are TRBV27 and TRBJ2-6; D is undetermined. Germline CDR1 reads MNHEY; CDR2 reads SMNVEV (reference sequence). This CDR3 spans 13 amino acids. V was clipped by 2 bases and J by 4 bases, with 3 bases between them. CDR3 bases: TGTGCCAGCAGTTTAACAGGGGCCAACGTCCTGACTTTC. Amino acid sequence: CASSLTGANVLTF.

This clone appeared a few times. This chain uses TRBV19 with TRBJ1-1; possibly TRBD1 for D (6 bases). Germline loops: CDR1 LNHDA, CDR2 SQIVND (reference sequence). The CDR3 is 14 amino acids. V was pared by 7 bases and J by 5 bases, with 17 bases between. The CDR3 nucleotides are TGTGCCAGTATCCTCGGGGGGGCTGGGACTGAAGCTTTCTTT. This codes for CASILGGAGTEAFF.

Only a few counts were recorded for this clone. The V and J genes are TRBV6-5 and TRBJ1-1; D is ambiguous. CDR1 is MNHEY, CDR2 SVGAGI, per germline. This CDR3 spans 12 amino acids. Trimming shortened V by 4 bases and J by 10 bases, and 13 bases separated the two germline ends. The CDR3, as DNA: TGTGCCAGCAGTTTTAGTGCCGGGAGAGCTTTCTTT. This encodes CASSFSAGRAFF.

V usage is TRBV18 and J usage is TRBJ2-7, with a weak D call TRBD2 (5 bases). The germline CDR1 and CDR2 sequences are KGHSH and LQKENI. Trimming stripped 1 base from V and 1 base from J, with 14 bases between. CDR3 length: 16 amino acids. This CDR3 reads CASSPQAGLTSYEQYF. In DNA, the CDR3 is TGTGCCAGCTCACCACAGGCCGGACTGACTTCCTACGAGCAGTACTTC.

This chain uses TRBV7-2 with TRBJ2-3, with D perhaps TRBD1 (5 bases). The CDR3 has 14 amino acids. V was pared by 5 bases and J by 1 base, with 10 bases between. Germline V gene data show CDR1 as SGHTA and CDR2 as FQGNSA. For the CDR3, the DNA is TGTGCCAGCAGCATTACAGGAGGCACAGATACGCAGTATTTT. This codes for CASSITGGTDTQYF.

This clone was seen a few times. The chain uses TRBV25-1 and TRBJ2-5, with unresolved D. The V end lost 5 bases, the J end lost 3 bases, and 4 bases lay between the germline ends. CDR1 MGHDK and CDR2 SYGVNS come from the germline V gene. CDR3 length equals 11 residues. The CDR3 loop is CASSFKETQYF. In DNA form, the CDR3 reads TGTGCCAGCAGTTTCAAAGAGACCCAGTACTTC.

The V gene is TRBV7-9, the J gene TRBJ1-1; no firm D call. CDR3 length equals 13 residues. V was cut by 2 bases and J by 5 bases, with 9 bases left in between. Germline CDR1 reads SEHNR; CDR2 reads FQNEAQ (reference sequence). In nucleotides, the CDR3 is TGTGCCAGCAGCTTATTCGGGGATACTGAAGCTTTCTTT. The encoded protein is CASSLFGDTEAFF.

This rearrangement joins TRBV14 to TRBJ1-2; D is undetermined. Per the germline V gene, CDR1 is SGHDN and CDR2 is FVKESK. The CDR3 runs 15 residues. Trimming removed 4 bases from V and 4 bases from J, with 16 bases in between. CDR3 protein: CASSPNTDPVYGYTF. CDR3 DNA: TGTGCCAGCAGCCCAAACACGGACCCCGTCTATGGCTACACCTTC.

This clone was counted a few times. V usage is TRBV2 and J usage is TRBJ2-5; D unresolved. Trimming took 1 base from V and 2 from J, leaving 11 bases between them. This CDR3 has 15 residues. From germline, CDR1 is SNHLY and CDR2 FYNNEI. CDR3 loop: CASSEGSGAQETQYF. In DNA form, the CDR3 reads TGTGCCAGCAGTGAAGGGTCAGGTGCACAAGAGACCCAGTACTTC.

This clone has just a few counts. This chain joins TRBV7-2 and TRBJ1-1, with D unclear. Germline lookup yields CDR1 SGHTA and CDR2 FQGNSA. Trimming cost V 8 bases and J 1 base, with 8 bases left between them. The CDR3 has 12 amino acids. DNA of the CDR3: TGTGCCAGCGGACTCACGAACACTGAAGCTTTCTTT. It is translated as CASGLTNTEAFF.

The chain links TRBV7-2 to TRBJ2-3; D is undetermined. The germline V gene has CDR1 SGHTA and CDR2 FQGNSA. The CDR3 is 16 residues long. The ends were cut back, 1 base at V and 0 bases at J, with 11 bases in the middle. CDR3 amino acids: CASSLVGFTSTDTQYF. The DNA of the CDR3 is TGTGCCAGCAGCTTAGTTGGATTCACTAGCACAGATACGCAGTATTTT.

The chain has TRBV5-1 and TRBJ2-2, with 12 bases that match TRBD2. Germline assignment: CDR1 SGHRS and CDR2 YFSETQ. The CDR3 sequence is 16 residues long. Losses at the gene ends were 6 bases for V and 4 bases for J; bases not matched to a gene: 7. The CDR3 loop is CASTPSGGATTGELFF. CDR3 coding DNA: TGCGCCAGCACCCCTAGCGGGGGGGCTACCACCGGGGAGCTGTTTTTT.

The V gene is TRBV7-7, the J gene TRBJ2-3; D gene uncertain. This CDR3 has 13 residues. Germline V gene lookup returns CDR1 SSHAT and CDR2 FNYEAQ (reference sequence). V was shortened by 3 bases and J by 2 bases, with 6 bases between the two germline ends. The CDR3 bases are TGTGCCAGCAGCTTCACAGACACAGATACGCAGTATTTT. Translating it yields CASSFTDTDTQYF.

The V and J genes are TRBV27 and TRBJ2-7, with 9 bases matching TRBD1. Losses at the gene ends were 6 bases for V and 2 bases for J; bases not matched to a gene: 8. Germline V CDR1 and CDR2: MNHEY, SMNVEV (reference sequence). CDR3 length equals 15 residues. As DNA, the CDR3 is TGTGCCAGCAGCCAAGGACAGGGGCCAACCTACGAGCAGTACTTC. Its translation is CASSQGQGPTYEQYF.